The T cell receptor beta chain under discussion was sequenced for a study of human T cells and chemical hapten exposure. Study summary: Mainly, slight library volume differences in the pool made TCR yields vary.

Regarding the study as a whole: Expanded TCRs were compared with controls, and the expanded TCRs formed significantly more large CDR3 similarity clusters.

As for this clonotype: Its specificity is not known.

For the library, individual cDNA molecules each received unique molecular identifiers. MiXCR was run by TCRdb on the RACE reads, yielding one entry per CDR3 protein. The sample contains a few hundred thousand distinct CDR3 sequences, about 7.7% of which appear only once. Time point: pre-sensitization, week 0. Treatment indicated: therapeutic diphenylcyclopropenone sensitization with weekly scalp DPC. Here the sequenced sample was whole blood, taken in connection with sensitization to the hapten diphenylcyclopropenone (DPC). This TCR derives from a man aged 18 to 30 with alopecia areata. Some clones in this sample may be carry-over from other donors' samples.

The CDR3 DNA reads TGTGCCAGCTCACTGGGACTAGCGGACACCGGGGAGCTGTTTTTT. It encodes CASSLGLADTGELFF. V gene TRBV18 combines with J gene TRBJ2-2; 11 nucleotides align to TRBD2. Germline CDR1 KGHSH, CDR2 LQKENI. The CDR3 runs 15 residues. V gave up 4 bases and J gave up 3 bases; unmatched junction bases: 1.